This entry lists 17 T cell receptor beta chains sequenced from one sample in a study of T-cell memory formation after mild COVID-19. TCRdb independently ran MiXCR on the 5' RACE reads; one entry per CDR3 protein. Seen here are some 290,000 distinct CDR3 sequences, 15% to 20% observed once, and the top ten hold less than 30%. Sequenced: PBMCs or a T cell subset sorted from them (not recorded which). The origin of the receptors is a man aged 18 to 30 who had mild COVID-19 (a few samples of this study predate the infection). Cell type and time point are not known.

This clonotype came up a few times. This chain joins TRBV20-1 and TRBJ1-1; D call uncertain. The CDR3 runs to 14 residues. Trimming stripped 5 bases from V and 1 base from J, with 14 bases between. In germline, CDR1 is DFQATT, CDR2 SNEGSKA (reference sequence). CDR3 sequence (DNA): TGCAGTGCTCGAGGCACTGACAAGAACACTGAAGCTTTCTTT. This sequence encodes CSARGTDKNTEAFF.

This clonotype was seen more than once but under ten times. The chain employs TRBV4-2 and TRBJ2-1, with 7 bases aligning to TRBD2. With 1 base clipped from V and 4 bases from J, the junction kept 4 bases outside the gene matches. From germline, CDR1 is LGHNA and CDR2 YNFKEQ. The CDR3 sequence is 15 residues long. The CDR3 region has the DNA TGTGCCAGCAGCCAAGTTCAGCGGGGTTACAATGAGCAGTTCTTC. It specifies CASSQVQRGYNEQFF.

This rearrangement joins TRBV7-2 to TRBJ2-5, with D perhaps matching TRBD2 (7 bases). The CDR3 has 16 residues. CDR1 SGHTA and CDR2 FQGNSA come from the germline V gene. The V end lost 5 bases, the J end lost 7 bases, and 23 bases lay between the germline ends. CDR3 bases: TGTGCCAGCAGCCCCAACCTTCCCGGGGGGCGAGGGACCCAGTACTTC. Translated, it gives CASSPNLPGGRGTQYF.

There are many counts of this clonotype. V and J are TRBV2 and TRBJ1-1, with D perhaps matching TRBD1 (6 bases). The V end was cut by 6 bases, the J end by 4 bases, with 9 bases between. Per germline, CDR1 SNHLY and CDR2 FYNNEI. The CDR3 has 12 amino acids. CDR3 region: CASRRGGTEAFF. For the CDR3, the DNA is TGTGCCAGCAGGAGGGGGGGCACTGAAGCTTTCTTT.

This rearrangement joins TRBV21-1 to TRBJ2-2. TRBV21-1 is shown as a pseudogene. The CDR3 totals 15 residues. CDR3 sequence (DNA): TGTGCCAGCAGTCCACTCGAGGATCACACCGGGGAGCTGTTTTTT. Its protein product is CASSPLEDHTGELFF.

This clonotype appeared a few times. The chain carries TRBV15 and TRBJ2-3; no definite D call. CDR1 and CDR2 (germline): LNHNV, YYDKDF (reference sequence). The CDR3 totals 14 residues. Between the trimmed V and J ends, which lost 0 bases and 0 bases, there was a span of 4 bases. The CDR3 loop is CATSRDPSTDTQYF. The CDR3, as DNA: TGTGCCACCAGCAGAGACCCTAGCACAGATACGCAGTATTTT.

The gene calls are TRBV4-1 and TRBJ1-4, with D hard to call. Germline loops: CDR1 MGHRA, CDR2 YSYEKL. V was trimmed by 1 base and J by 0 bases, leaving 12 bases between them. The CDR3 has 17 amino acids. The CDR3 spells CASSQVGPIATNEKLFF. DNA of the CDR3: TGCGCCAGCAGCCAAGTTGGACCGATTGCAACTAATGAAAAACTGTTTTTT.

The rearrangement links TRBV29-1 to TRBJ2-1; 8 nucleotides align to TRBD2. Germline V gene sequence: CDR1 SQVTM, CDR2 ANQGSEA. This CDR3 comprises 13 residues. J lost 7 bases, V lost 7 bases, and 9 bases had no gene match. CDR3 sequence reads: CSAESGGLNEQFF. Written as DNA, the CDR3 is TGCAGCGCGGAAAGCGGGGGTCTTAATGAGCAGTTCTTC.

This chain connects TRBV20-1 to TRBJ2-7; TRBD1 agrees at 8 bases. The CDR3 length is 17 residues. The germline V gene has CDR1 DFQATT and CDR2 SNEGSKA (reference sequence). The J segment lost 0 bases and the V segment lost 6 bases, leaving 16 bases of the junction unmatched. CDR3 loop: CSAKSQGDPSSSYEQYV. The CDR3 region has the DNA TGCAGTGCCAAGTCACAGGGGGATCCGTCGAGCTCCTACGAGCAGTACGTC.

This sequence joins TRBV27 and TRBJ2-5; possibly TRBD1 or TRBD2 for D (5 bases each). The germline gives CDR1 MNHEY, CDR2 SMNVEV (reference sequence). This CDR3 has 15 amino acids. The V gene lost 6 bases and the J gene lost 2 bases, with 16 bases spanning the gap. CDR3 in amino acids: CASSPTGGRQETQYF. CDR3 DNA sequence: TGTGCCAGCAGCCCTACTGGGGGAAGGCAAGAGACCCAGTACTTC.

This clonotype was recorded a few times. Here the CDR3 DNA reads TGCGCCAGCAGCATATTCACTAGCGGCTCCTACAATGAGCAGTTCTTC. It specifies CASSIFTSGSYNEQFF. This chain links TRBV5-1 with TRBJ2-1, with TRBD2 matching 8 bases. The germline V gene has CDR1 SGHRS and CDR2 YFSETQ. Trimming removed 4 bases from V and 0 bases from J; junction bases left unmatched: 6. The CDR3 contains 16 residues.

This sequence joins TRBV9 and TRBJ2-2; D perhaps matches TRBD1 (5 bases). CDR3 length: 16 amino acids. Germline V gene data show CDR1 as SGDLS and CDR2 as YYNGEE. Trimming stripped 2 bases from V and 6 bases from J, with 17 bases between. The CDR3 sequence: CASSVKGAERAGELFF. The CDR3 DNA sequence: TGTGCCAGCAGCGTCAAAGGGGCGGAACGAGCCGGGGAGCTGTTTTTT. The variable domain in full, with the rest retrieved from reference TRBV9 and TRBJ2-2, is DSGVTQTPKHLITATGQRVTLRCSPRSGDLSVYWYQQSLDQGLQFLIQYYNGEERAKGNILERFSAQQFPDLHSELNLSSLELGDSALYFCASSVKGAERAGELFFGEGSRLTVL.

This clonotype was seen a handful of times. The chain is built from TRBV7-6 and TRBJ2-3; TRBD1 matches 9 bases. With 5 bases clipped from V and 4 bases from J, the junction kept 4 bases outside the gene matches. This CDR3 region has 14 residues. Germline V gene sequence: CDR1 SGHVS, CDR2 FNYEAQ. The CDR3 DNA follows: TGTGCCAGCAGCGGGGGACAGGGAGCAGATACGCAGTATTTT. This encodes CASSGGQGADTQYF.

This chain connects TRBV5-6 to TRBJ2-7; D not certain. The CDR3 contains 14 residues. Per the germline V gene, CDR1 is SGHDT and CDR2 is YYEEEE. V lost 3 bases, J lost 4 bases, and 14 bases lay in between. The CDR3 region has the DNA TGTGCCAGCAGCTCCCTCGATAGCCGGTACGAGCAGTACTTC. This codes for CASSSLDSRYEQYF.

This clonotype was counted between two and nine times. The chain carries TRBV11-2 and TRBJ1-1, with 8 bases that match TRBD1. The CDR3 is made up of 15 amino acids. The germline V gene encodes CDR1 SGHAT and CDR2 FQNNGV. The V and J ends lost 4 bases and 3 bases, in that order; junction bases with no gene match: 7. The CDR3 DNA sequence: TGTGCCAGCAGCTCTGACAGGGGCTGGGACACTGAAGCTTTCTTT. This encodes CASSSDRGWDTEAFF.

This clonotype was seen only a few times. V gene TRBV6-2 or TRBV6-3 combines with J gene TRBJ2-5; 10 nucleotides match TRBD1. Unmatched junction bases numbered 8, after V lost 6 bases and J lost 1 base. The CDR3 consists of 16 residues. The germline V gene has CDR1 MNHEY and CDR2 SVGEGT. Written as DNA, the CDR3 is TGTGCCAGCAGACTGGGACAGGGGTCCTTCCAAGAGACCCAGTACTTC. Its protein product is CASRLGQGSFQETQYF.

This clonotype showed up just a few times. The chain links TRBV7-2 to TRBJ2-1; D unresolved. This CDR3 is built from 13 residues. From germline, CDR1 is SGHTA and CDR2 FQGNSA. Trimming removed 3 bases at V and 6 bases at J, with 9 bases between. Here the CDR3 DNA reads TGTGCCAGCAGCTTGGGCAGTATCAATGAGCAGTTCTTC. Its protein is CASSLGSINEQFF.